This T cell receptor beta chain was sequenced during a study of regulatory T cells in long-lasting Graves disease. Overall study results and limits: Among the persistent patients, about 3,000 public clonotypes were shared, more than the approximately 970 shared among new patients. Persistent disease favored TRBV28, TRBJ1-2 and TRBJ2-5.

Details on this clonotype: Its specificity is not known.

V was shortened by 7 bases and J by 2 bases, with 15 bases between the two germline ends. This CDR3 comprises 15 residues. Germline loops: CDR1 MDHEN, CDR2 SYDVKM. Arm-PCR of CDR3 regions and iRepertoire HTBI primers were the basis on which TCR beta libraries were built. Original methodology: Identification of gene segments yielded some 62 TRBV and 12 to 15 TRBJ across samples. A single record per CDR3 protein comes from TCRdb applying MiXCR to the multiplex PCR reads. TCRdb, rather than the study authors, made the V and J calls. Among about 470,000 distinct CDR3 sequences listed, about 20% were seen once. The sample's time point: persistent/refractory GD, antithyroid drugs over 5 years with positive TRAb. Extracted RNA from PBMCs served as the source of the TCR library.

V and J are TRBV28 and TRBJ1-5; D gene uncertain. The material sequenced was peripheral blood mononuclear cells (PBMCs), taken when the disease was refractory, from a patient treated with antithyroid drugs. The clonotype was recovered from a female donor with Graves disease. The CDR3 nucleotides read TGTGCCAGCACCTCCTGGGAGGATGGCAATCAGCCCCAGCATTTT. Its protein is CASTSWEDGNQPQHF.